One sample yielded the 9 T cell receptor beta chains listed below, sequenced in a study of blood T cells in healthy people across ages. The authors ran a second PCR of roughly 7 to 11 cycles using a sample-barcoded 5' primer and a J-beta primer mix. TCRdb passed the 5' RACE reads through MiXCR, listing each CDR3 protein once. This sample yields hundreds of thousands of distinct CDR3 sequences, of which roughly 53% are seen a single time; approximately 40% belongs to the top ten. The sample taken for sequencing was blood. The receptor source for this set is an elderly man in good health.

In DNA form, the CDR3 reads TGTGCCATCAGTGAAGGACCCCAGACCCAGTACTTC. It yields the protein CAISEGPQTQYF. The chain uses TRBV10-3 and TRBJ2-5; no clear D. Trimming shortened V by 3 bases and J by 6 bases, and 8 bases separated the two germline ends. This CDR3 is 12 amino acids long. Germline values: CDR1 ENHRY, CDR2 SYGVKD.

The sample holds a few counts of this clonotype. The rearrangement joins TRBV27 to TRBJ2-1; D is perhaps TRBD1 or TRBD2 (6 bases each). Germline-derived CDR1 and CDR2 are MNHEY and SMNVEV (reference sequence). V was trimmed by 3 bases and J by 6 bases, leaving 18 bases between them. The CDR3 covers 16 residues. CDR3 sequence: CASSLGAGLTRNEQFF. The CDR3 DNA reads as TGTGCCAGCAGTTTGGGGGCGGGACTCACACGCAATGAGCAGTTCTTC.

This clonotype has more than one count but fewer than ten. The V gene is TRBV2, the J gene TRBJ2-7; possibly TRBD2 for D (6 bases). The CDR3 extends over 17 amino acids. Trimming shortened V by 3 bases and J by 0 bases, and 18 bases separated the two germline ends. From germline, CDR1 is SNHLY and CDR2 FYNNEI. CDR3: CASSEGTGRTSSYEQYF. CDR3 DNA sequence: TGTGCCAGCAGTGAGGGGACTGGACGTACCAGCTCCTACGAGCAGTACTTC. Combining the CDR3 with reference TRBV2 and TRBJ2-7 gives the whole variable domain EPEVTQTPSHQVTQMGQEVILRCVPISNHLYFYWYRQILGQKVEFLVSFYNNEISEKSEIFDDQFSVERPDGSNFTLKIRSTKLEDSAMYFCASSEGTGRTSSYEQYFGPGTRLTVT.

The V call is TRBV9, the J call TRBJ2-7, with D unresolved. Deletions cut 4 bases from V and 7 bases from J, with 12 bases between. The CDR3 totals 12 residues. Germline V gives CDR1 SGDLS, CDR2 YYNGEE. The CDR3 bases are TGTGCCAGCAGCCCCGTCGGCAATGAGCAGTACTTC. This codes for CASSPVGNEQYF. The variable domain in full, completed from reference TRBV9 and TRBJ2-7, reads DSGVTQTPKHLITATGQRVTLRCSPRSGDLSVYWYQQSLDQGLQFLIQYYNGEERAKGNILERFSAQQFPDLHSELNLSSLELGDSALYFCASSPVGNEQYFGPGTRLTVT.

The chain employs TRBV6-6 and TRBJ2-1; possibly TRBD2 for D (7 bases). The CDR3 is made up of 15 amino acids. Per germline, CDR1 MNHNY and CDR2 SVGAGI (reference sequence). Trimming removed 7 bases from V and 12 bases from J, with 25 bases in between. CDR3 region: CASTIPGGRYIGQFF. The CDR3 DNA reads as TGTGCCAGCACCATACCGGGGGGCCGTTATATTGGGCAGTTCTTC.

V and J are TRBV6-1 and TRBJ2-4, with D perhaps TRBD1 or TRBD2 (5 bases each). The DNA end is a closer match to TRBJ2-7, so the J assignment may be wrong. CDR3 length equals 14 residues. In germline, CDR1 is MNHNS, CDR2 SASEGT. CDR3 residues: CASSRRELGDEQYF. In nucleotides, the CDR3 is TGTGCCAGCAGCCGGAGAGAACTGGGGGACGAGCAGTACTTC.

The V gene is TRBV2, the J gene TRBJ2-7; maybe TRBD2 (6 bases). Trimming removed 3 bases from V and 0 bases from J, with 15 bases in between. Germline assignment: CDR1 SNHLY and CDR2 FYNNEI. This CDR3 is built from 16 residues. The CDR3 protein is CASSEERTIISYEQYF. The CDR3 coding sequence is TGTGCCAGCAGTGAGGAGCGGACTATTATCTCCTACGAGCAGTACTTC. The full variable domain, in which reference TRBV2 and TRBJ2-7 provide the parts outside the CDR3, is EPEVTQTPSHQVTQMGQEVILRCVPISNHLYFYWYRQILGQKVEFLVSFYNNEISEKSEIFDDQFSVERPDGSNFTLKIRSTKLEDSAMYFCASSEERTIISYEQYFGPGTRLTVT.

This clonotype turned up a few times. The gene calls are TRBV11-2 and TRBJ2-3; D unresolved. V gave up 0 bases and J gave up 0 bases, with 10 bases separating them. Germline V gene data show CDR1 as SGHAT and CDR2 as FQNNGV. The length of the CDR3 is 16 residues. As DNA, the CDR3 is TGTGCCAGCAGCTTAGAAAGCGTACCTAGCACAGATACGCAGTATTTT. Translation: CASSLESVPSTDTQYF.

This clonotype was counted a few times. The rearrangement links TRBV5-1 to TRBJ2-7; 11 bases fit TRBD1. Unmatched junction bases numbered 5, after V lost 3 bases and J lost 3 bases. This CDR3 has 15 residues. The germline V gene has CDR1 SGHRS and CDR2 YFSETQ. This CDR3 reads CASSSTGTGGYEQYF. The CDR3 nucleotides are TGCGCCAGCAGCTCTACCGGGACAGGGGGCTACGAGCAGTACTTC.